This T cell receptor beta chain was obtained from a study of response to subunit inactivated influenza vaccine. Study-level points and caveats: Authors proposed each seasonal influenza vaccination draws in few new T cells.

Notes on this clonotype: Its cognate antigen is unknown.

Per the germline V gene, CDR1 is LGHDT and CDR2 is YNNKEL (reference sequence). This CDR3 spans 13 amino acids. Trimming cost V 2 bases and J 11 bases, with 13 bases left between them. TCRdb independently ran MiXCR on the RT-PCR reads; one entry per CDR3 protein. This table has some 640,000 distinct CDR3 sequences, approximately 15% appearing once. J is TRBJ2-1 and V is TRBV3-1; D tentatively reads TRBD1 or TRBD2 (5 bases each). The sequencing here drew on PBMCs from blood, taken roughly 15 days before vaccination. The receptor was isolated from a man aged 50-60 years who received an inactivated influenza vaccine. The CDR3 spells CASSQQGTGKQFF. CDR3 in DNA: TGTGCCAGCAGCCAACAAGGGACGGGGAAGCAGTTCTTC.